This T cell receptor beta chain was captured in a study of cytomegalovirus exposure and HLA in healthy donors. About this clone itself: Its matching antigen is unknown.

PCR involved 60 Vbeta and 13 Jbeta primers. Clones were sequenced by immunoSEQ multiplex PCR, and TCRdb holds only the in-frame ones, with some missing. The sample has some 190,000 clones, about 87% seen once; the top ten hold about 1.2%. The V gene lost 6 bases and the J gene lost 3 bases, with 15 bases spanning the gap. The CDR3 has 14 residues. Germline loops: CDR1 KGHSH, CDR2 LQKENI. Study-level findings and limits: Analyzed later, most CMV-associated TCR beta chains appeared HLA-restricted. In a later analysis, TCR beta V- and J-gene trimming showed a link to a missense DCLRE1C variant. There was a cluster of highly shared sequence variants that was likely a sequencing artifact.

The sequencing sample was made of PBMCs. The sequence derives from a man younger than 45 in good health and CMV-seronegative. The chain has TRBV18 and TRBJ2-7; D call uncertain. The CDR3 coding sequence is TGTGCCAGCTCCCTGGCAGGCCCGAACTACGAGCAGTACTTC. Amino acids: CASSLAGPNYEQYF.